This is a list of T cell receptor beta chains from one sample in a study of blood T cells in healthy people across ages. TCRdb passed the 5' RACE reads through MiXCR, listing each CDR3 protein once. The sample holds hundreds of thousands of distinct CDR3 sequences; about 61% are singletons and the top ten take 20% to 30%. The sample consisted of blood. The receptors were sampled from a man aged 35-49 years in good health. CDR3s include the opening cysteine and the closing phenylalanine or tryptophan. The order of the fields is CDR3 protein, CDR3 DNA, J gene, D gene, V gene, clone size. D genes are given only for firm matches. Clone size is given for some rows only: seen once, a few or many times, or a class if the clone is expanded.

CASSYTTQTNTGELFF TGTGCCAGCAGTTACACTACACAAACGAACACCGGGGAGCTGTTTTTT TRBJ2-2 . TRBV6-5 few
CASSPRPPSPLYF TGTGCCAGCAGTCCCCGGCCCCCATCTCCCCTGTACTTC TRBJ2-5 . TRBV27 .
CASSLLLAAGGFEQYF TGTGCCAGCAGCTTATTACTCGCGGCAGGGGGCTTCGAGCAGTACTTC TRBJ2-7 TRBD1 TRBV7-9 .
CATSSPQGRQPQHF TGTGCCACCAGCAGTCCACAGGGGCGACAGCCCCAGCATTTT TRBJ1-5 TRBD1 TRBV15 .
CASSLRPPMDRVNIQYF TGTGCCAGCAGCTTAAGGCCCCCTATGGACAGGGTAAACATTCAGTACTTC TRBJ2-4 TRBD1 TRBV7-2 .
CASSFLYNEQFF TGTGCCAGCAGCTTCCTATACAATGAGCAGTTCTTC TRBJ2-1 . TRBV11-3 few
CASTYGQGALTDTQYF TGTGCCAGCACCTACGGACAGGGGGCCCTCACAGATACGCAGTATTTT TRBJ2-3 TRBD1 TRBV6-5 .
CSVDGPEGTDTQYF TGCAGCGTCGATGGTCCCGAAGGAACAGATACGCAGTATTTT TRBJ2-3 . TRBV29-1 few
CASSLSHPLGTGSPLHF TGTGCCAGCAGTTTGAGCCACCCCCTCGGGACAGGCTCACCCCTCCACTTT TRBJ1-6 TRBD1 TRBV6-2/TRBV6-3 once
CASSYPVGTGGETQYF TGTGCCAGCAGCTACCCCGTGGGGACAGGGGGCGAGACCCAGTACTTC TRBJ2-5 TRBD1 TRBV28 .
CASSFNGLAKNIQYF TGTGCCAGCAGTTTTAATGGGCTAGCCAAAAACATTCAGTACTTC TRBJ2-4 . TRBV28 .
CSVETGGLYEQFF TGCAGCGTTGAAACAGGGGGCTTGTATGAGCAGTTCTTC TRBJ2-1 TRBD1 TRBV29-1 .
CSEGTGSYGYTF TGCAGTGAAGGGACAGGGTCCTATGGCTACACCTTC TRBJ1-2 TRBD1 TRBV20-1 .
CASSTWDRQETQYF TGTGCCAGCAGTACCTGGGACAGGCAAGAGACCCAGTACTTC TRBJ2-5 TRBD1 TRBV6-5 .
CASSSRAGLVFHNEQFF TGTGCCAGCAGCTCCCGGGCGGGACTAGTTTTTCACAATGAGCAGTTCTTC TRBJ2-1 TRBD2 TRBV7-2 .
CASSQEDGSSYNEQFF TGTGCCAGCAGCCAAGAGGACGGGAGCTCCTACAATGAGCAGTTCTTC TRBJ2-1 . TRBV4-2 .
CSVEFTSGALFYNEQFF TGCAGCGTTGAGTTTACGTCGGGGGCCCTCTTCTACAATGAGCAGTTCTTC TRBJ2-1 . TRBV29-1 few
CASSGGRGLYYNEQFF TGTGCCAGCAGTGGGGGGCGGGGCCTCTACTACAATGAGCAGTTCTTC TRBJ2-1 . TRBV6-4 .
CASSVGLREAANEKLFF TGTGCCAGCAGCGTAGGACTCAGGGAGGCCGCTAATGAAAAACTGTTTTTT TRBJ1-4 . TRBV9 .
CATSDWEGERRETQYF TGTGCCACCAGTGATTGGGAGGGGGAGCGCCGAGAGACCCAGTACTTC TRBJ2-5 . TRBV24-1 .
CASSRPLAGGRFTDTQYF TGTGCCAGCAGTAGACCACTAGCGGGAGGGCGCTTCACAGATACGCAGTATTTT TRBJ2-3 TRBD2 TRBV12-3/TRBV12-4 .
CSARDVESSYNEQYF TGCAGTGCTAGAGATGTGGAGAGCTCCTACAATGAGCAGTACTTC TRBJ2-7 . TRBV20-1 .
CASSLKRLANTDTQYF TGTGCCAGCAGCTTGAAACGACTAGCGAACACAGATACGCAGTATTTT TRBJ2-3 TRBD2 TRBV13 few
CASSSGQPNLETQYF TGTGCCAGCAGTTCGGGACAGCCAAATTTAGAGACCCAGTACTTC TRBJ2-5 TRBD1 TRBV28 .
CASSFNRGSYNEQFF TGTGCCAGCAGCTTTAACCGCGGATCCTACAATGAGCAGTTCTTC TRBJ2-1 . TRBV7-3 once
CASSSGSGTNNEQFF TGTGCCAGCAGTTCGGGGAGCGGGACTAATAATGAGCAGTTCTTC TRBJ2-1 TRBD2 TRBV12-3/TRBV12-4 few
CASSVGEPEETQYF TGCGCCAGCAGCGTGGGGGAGCCGGAGGAGACCCAGTACTTC TRBJ2-5 . TRBV5-1 .
CSATKGQGAETQYF TGCAGTGCCACAAAGGGACAGGGGGCAGAGACCCAGTACTTC TRBJ2-5 TRBD1 TRBV20-1 .
CASTLGQGGHNEQFF TGCGCCAGCACCTTAGGACAGGGTGGCCACAATGAGCAGTTCTTC TRBJ2-1 TRBD1 TRBV5-1 once
CASSQDPGLAHNEQFF TGCGCCAGCAGCCAAGATCCAGGACTAGCACACAATGAGCAGTTCTTC TRBJ2-1 TRBD2 TRBV4-3 .
CTSTVQGDPFGETQYF TGTACCAGCACCGTGCAAGGGGACCCTTTTGGGGAGACCCAGTACTTC TRBJ2-5 . TRBV9 .
CASSIVGIQPQHF TGTGCCAGTAGTATAGTCGGTATCCAGCCCCAGCATTTT TRBJ1-5 . TRBV19 .
CASSQDLRATQHF TGTGCCAGCAGCCAAGATCTCCGAGCAACCCAGCATTTT TRBJ1-5 . TRBV3-1 few
CASSPAGPQSQGYTF TGTGCCAGCAGCCCGGCGGGACCACAGTCGCAAGGCTACACCTTC TRBJ1-2 . TRBV12-3/TRBV12-4 .
CASSPRRDRIQETQYF TGTGCCAGCAGCCCTCGCCGGGACAGGATCCAAGAGACCCAGTACTTC TRBJ2-5 . TRBV21-1 few
CSARGLAGANEQFF TGCAGTGCTAGAGGATTAGCGGGGGCCAATGAGCAGTTCTTC TRBJ2-1 TRBD2 TRBV20-1 once
CASSSGQGDTGELFF TGTGCCAGCAGCTCGGGACAGGGGGACACCGGGGAGCTGTTTTTT TRBJ2-2 TRBD1 TRBV6-6 .
CASSQDRLGVDSLNIQYF TGTGCCAGCAGCCAAGATCGGCTCGGGGTGGACAGTTTAAACATTCAGTACTTC TRBJ2-4 . TRBV3-1 .
CASSLIGRTPGLYTDTQYF TGTGCCAGCAGCTTGATCGGGAGGACGCCAGGTCTATACACAGATACGCAGTATTTT TRBJ2-3 TRBD2 TRBV5-6 few
CASSRSLGSYEQYF TGTGCCAGCAGCCGCTCTTTGGGGTCCTACGAGCAGTACTTC TRBJ2-7 . TRBV7-6 .
CASRTSGGLASPQYF TGTGCCAGCAGGACTAGCGGGGGGCTCGCAAGTCCGCAGTATTTT TRBJ2-3 TRBD2 TRBV6-5 .
CASSPLGATELSTDTQYF TGTGCCAGCAGTCCCTTGGGGGCGACCGAGCTTAGCACAGATACGCAGTATTTT TRBJ2-3 . TRBV28 .
CASSKRTGGASEAFF TGTGCCAGCAGTAAACGGACAGGGGGAGCATCTGAAGCTTTCTTT TRBJ1-1 TRBD1 TRBV28 few
CASSVRGKYEQYF TGTGCCAGCAGTGTTCGGGGCAAATACGAGCAGTACTTC TRBJ2-7 . TRBV28 few
CASSPGGESYGYTF TGTGCCAGCAGTCCAGGGGGCGAATCGTATGGCTACACCTTC TRBJ1-2 TRBD1 TRBV7-6 .
CASSEVQTEETQYF TGTGCCAGCAGTGAAGTACAGACGGAAGAGACCCAGTACTTC TRBJ2-5 . TRBV2 .
CASPGGLNTEAFF TGTGCCAGCCCGGGCGGCCTGAACACTGAAGCTTTCTTT TRBJ1-1 . TRBV28 .
CASSSVAGVETQYF TGTGCCAGCAGTTCGGTAGCGGGAGTGGAGACCCAGTACTTC TRBJ2-5 TRBD2 TRBV28 .